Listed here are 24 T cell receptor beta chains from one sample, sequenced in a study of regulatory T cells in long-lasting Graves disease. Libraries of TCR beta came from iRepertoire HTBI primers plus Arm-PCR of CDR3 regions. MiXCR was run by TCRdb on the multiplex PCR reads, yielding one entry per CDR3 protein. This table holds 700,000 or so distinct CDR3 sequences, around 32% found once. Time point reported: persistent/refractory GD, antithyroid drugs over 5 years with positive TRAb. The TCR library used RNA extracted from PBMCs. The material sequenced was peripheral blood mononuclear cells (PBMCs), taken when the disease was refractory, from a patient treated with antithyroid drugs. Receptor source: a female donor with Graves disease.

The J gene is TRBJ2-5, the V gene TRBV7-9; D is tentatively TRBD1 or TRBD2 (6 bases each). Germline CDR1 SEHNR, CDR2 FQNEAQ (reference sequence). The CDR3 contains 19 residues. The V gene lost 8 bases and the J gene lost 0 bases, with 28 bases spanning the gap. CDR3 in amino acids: CASSGPRGHGLSNQETQYF. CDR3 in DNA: TGTGCCAGCTCCGGGCCCCGGGGGCACGGTCTATCAAACCAAGAGACCCAGTACTTC.

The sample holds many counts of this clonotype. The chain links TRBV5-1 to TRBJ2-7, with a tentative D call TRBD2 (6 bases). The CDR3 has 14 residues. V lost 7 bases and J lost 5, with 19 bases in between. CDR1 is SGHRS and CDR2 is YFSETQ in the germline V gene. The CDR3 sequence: CASSPTRAGNEQYF. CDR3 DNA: TGCGCCAGCTCACCGACTAGAGCAGGGAACGAGCAGTACTTC.

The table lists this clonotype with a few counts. CDR3 sequence reads: CASSLAPNRGGNEQYF. The CDR3 DNA sequence: TGCGCCAGCAGCTTGGCCCCAAACAGGGGAGGTAACGAGCAGTACTTC. The J gene is TRBJ2-7, the V gene TRBV5-1; the D gene is possibly TRBD1 (7 bases). The CDR3 is 16 residues long. Trimming cost V 0 bases and J 5 bases, with 18 bases left between them. Germline V CDR1 and CDR2: SGHRS, YFSETQ. Based on the CDR3 plus reference TRBV5-1 and TRBJ2-7, the full variable domain is KAGVTQTPRYLIKTRGQQVTLSCSPISGHRSVSWYQQTPGQGLQFLFEYFSETQRNKGNFPGRFSGRQFSNSRSEMNVSTLELGDSALYLCASSLAPNRGGNEQYFGPGTRLTVT.

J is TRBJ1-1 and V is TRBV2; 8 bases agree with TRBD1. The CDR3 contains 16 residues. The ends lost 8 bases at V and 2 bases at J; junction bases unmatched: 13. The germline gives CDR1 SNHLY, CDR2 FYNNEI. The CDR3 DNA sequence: TGTGCCAGCCCGCGGACAGGGTGGGGGGTTAACACTGAAGCTTTCTTT. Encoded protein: CASPRTGWGVNTEAFF.

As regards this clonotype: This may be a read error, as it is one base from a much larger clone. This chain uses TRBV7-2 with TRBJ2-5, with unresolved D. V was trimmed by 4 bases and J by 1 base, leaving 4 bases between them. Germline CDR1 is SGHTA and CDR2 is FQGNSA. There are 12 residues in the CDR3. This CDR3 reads CASSWSQETQYF. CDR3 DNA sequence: TGTGCCAGCAGCTGGAGCCAAGAGACCCAGTACTTC.

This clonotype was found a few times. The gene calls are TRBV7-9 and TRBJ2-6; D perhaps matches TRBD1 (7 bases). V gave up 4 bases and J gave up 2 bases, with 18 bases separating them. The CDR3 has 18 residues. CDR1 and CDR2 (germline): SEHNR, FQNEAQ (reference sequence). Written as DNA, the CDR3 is TGTGCCAGCAGCTCCGCGGTCGACAGGGAGGCTGGGGCCAACGTCCTGACTTTC. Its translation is CASSSAVDREAGANVLTF.

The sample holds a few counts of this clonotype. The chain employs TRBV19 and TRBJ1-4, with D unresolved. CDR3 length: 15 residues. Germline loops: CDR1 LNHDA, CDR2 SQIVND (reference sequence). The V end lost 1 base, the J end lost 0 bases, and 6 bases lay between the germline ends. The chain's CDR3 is CASSIVGATNEKLFF. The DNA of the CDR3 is TGTGCCAGTAGTATAGTAGGAGCAACTAATGAAAAACTGTTTTTT.

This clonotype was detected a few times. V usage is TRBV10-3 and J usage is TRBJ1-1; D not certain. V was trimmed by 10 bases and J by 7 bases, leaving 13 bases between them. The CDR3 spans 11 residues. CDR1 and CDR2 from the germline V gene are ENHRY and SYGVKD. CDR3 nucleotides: TGTGCCACCGTGGGCCACGGTGAAGCTTTCTTT. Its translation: CATVGHGEAFF.

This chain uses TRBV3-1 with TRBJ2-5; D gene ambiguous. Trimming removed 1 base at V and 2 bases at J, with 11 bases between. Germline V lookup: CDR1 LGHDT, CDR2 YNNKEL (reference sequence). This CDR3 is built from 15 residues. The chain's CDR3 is CASSQVISVQETQYF. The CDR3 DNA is TGTGCCAGCAGCCAAGTAATTTCCGTGCAAGAGACCCAGTACTTC.

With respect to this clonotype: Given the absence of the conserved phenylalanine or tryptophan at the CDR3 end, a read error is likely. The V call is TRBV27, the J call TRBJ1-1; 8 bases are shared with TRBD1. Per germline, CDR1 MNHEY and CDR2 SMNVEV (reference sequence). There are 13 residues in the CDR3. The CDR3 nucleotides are TGTGACAGCAGTAGGACAGGGTGGACTGAAGCTTTCCTT. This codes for CDSSRTGWTEAFL.

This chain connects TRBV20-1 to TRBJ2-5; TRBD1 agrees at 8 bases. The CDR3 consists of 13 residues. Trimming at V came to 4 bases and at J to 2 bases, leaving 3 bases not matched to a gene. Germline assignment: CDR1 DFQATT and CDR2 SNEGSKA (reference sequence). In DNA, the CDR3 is TGCAGTGCTATGGGACAGGTGCAAGAGACCCAGTACTTC. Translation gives CSAMGQVQETQYF.

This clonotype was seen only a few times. The CDR3 is CASSYSIPRPANTEAFF. The CDR3, as DNA: TGTGCCAGCAGTTACTCGATACCACGACCGGCGAACACTGAAGCTTTCTTT. V gene TRBV6-2 or TRBV6-3 combines with J gene TRBJ1-1; D not resolved. V lost 0 bases and J lost 1, with 15 bases in between. From germline, CDR1 is MNHEY and CDR2 SVGEGT. The CDR3 runs 17 residues.

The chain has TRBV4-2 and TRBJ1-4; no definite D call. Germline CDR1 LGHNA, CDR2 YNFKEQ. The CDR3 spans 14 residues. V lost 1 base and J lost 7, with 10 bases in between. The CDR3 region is CASSQGPGSEKLFF. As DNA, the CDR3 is TGTGCCAGCAGCCAAGGACCTGGGAGTGAAAAACTGTTTTTT.

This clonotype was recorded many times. CDR3 bases: TGTGCCAGCAGCTTTACCCTTGACTCAGGGGAGACCCAGTACTTC. Translated, it gives CASSFTLDSGETQYF. The chain has TRBV11-2 and TRBJ2-5; D perhaps matches TRBD1 (5 bases). CDR3 length: 15 residues. The V gene lost 3 bases and the J gene lost 5 bases, with 16 bases spanning the gap. CDR1 is SGHAT and CDR2 is FQNNGV in the germline V gene.

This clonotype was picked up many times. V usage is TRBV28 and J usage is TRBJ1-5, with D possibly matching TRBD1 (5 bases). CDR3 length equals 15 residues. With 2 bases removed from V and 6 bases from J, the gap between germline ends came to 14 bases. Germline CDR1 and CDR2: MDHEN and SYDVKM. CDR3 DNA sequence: TGTGCCAGCAGTTTAAGGGCAGGGTTGACTCAGCCCCAGCATTTT. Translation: CASSLRAGLTQPQHF.

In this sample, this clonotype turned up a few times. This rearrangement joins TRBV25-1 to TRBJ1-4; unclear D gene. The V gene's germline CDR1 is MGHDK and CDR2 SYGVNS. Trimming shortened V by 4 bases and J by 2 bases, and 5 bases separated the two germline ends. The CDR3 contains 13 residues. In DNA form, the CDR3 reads TGTGCCAGCAGTGGCAGCACTAATGAAAAACTGTTTTTT. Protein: CASSGSTNEKLFF.

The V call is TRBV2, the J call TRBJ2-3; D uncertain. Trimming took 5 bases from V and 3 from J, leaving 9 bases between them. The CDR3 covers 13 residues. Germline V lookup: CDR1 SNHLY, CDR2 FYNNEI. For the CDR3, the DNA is TGTGCCAGCAGTCCCACCCGGACAGATACGCAGTATTTT. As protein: CASSPTRTDTQYF.

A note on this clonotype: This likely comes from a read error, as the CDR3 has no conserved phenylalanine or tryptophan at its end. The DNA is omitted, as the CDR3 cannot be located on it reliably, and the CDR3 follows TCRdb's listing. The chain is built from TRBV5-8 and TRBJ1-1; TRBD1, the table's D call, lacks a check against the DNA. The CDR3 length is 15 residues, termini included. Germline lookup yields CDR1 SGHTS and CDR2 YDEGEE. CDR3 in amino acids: CASSLGPGTGGLGLG.

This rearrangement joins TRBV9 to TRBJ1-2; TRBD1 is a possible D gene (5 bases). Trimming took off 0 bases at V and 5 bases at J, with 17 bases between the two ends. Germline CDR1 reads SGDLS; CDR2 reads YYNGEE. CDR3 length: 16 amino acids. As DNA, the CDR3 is TGTGCCAGCAGCGTAGGTGAGGATGGAGGGGCTTATGGCTACACCTTC. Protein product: CASSVGEDGGAYGYTF.

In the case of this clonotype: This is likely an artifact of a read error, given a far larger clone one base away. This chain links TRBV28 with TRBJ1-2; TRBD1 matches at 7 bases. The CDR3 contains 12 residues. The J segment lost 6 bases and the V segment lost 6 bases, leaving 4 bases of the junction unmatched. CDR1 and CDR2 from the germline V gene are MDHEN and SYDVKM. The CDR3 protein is CASSVTGNGYTF. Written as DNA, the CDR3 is TGTGCCAGCAGCGTGACAGGGAATGGCTACACCTTC.

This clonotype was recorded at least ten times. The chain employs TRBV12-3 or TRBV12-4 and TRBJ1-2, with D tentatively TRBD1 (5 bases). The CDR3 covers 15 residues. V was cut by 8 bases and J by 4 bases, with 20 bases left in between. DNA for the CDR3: TGTGCCAGCTCCCTTAGGGCAGGGAAGATCTATGGCTACACCTTC. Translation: CASSLRAGKIYGYTF.

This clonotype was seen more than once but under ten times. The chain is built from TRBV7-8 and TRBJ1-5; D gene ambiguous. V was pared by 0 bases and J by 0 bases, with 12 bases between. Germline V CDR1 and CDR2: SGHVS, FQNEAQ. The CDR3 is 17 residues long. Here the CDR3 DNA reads TGTGCCAGCAGCTTAGCGCTTTGGCAGGATAGCAATCAGCCCCAGCATTTT. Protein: CASSLALWQDSNQPQHF.

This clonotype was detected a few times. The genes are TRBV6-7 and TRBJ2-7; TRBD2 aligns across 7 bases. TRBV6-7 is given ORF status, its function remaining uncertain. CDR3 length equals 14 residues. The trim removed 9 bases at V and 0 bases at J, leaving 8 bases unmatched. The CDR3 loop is CARLAVVISYEQYF. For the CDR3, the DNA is TGTGCCAGGCTAGCGGTGGTAATCTCCTACGAGCAGTACTTC.

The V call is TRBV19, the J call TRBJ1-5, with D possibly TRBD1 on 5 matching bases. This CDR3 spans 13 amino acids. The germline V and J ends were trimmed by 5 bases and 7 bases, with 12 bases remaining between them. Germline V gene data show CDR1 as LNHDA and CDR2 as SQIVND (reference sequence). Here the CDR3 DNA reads TGTGCCAGTAGTCCCAGGGTGGTGCAGCCCCAGCATTTT. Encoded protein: CASSPRVVQPQHF.